This T cell receptor beta chain was captured by sequencing in a study of CD8+CD57+ T cells in acquired aplastic anemia. In the study overall: Healthy donors had, on average, roughly 9.9 million reads for their CD4+ cells. Notes on the study in general: There were about 27 CD8+ CDR3 sequences that occurred in both patients and controls.

This clonotype was counted ten times or more. Its antigen is currently unknown. TCR beta VDJ and CDR3 profiles were obtained from a genomic DNA template. TCRdb called the reads again in MiXCR, with one record for every CDR3 protein. The sample lists about 210,000 distinct CDR3 sequences, about 37% occurring once. The sequencing sample was made of sorted CD4+, CD8+, or CD8+CD57+ T cells (not recorded which) from PBMCs. The clonotype comes from a human donor in good health, serving as a control.

The CDR3 loop reads CASSETEGTEAFF. CDR3 bases: TGTGCCAGCAGTGAAACCGAGGGGACTGAAGCTTTCTTT. The J gene is TRBJ1-1, the V gene TRBV2; the D gene is possibly TRBD1 (5 bases). The germline V gene encodes CDR1 SNHLY and CDR2 FYNNEI. The CDR3 is made up of 13 amino acids. The germline V and J ends were trimmed by 2 bases and 5 bases, with 9 bases remaining between them.